These 27 T cell receptor beta chains originate from one sample sequenced in a study of T cells in Graves' hyperthyroidism and ophthalmopathy. Amplification yielded TCR beta CDR3 regions, with RNA transcripts as the source. The study used the HTBI primer set for a first-round RT-PCR of the TCR CDR3. MiXCR, applied by TCRdb to the multiplex PCR reads, yields one record per CDR3 protein. The sample consists of a few hundred thousand distinct CDR3 sequences, around 45% of them appearing once. The sequencing input was peripheral blood or thyroid tissue (not recorded which). These receptors came from a woman aged 18-29 years with Graves' hyperthyroidism.

The chain is built from TRBV7-6 and TRBJ2-3; 8 positions agree with TRBD2. The CDR3 covers 16 residues. Per germline, CDR1 SGHVS and CDR2 FNYEAQ. J gave up 0 bases and V 2 bases, and 4 bases lay outside the gene matches. CDR3 protein: CASSLPSSGSTDTQYF. The CDR3 DNA sequence: TGTGCCAGCAGCTTACCCTCTAGCGGGAGCACAGATACGCAGTATTTT.

The gene calls are TRBV10-3 and TRBJ2-1; the D gene is possibly TRBD2 (6 bases). CDR1 and CDR2 (germline): ENHRY, SYGVKD. The CDR3 loop spans 16 amino acids. V shed 5 bases and J shed 0 bases, with 14 bases lying between them. CDR3 bases: TGTGCCATCAGTCCTACGGGGGACCCCTCCTACAATGAGCAGTTCTTC. Translation gives CAISPTGDPSYNEQFF.

This clonotype came up many times. The rearrangement joins TRBV9 to TRBJ2-5; D possibly corresponds to TRBD1 (5 bases). Trimming removed 6 bases from V and 0 bases from J, with 6 bases in between. Germline V gene lookup returns CDR1 SGDLS and CDR2 YYNGEE. The CDR3 extends over 12 amino acids. The CDR3 is CASKGNQETQYF. CDR3 nucleotides: TGTGCCAGCAAGGGGAACCAAGAGACCCAGTACTTC.

This clonotype was counted many times. V usage is TRBV4-1 and J usage is TRBJ2-7; 8 bases agree with TRBD2. Germline trimming cut 2 bases from V and 1 base from J; bases unmatched to any gene: 7. The CDR3 covers 16 residues. The germline V gene has CDR1 MGHRA and CDR2 YSYEKL. The CDR3 protein is CASSQLSGSVSYEQYF. CDR3 DNA: TGCGCCAGCAGCCAATTAAGCGGGAGTGTTTCCTACGAGCAGTACTTC.

This sequence joins TRBV10-3 and TRBJ1-2; D not resolved. The CDR3 length is 13 residues. V was pared by 7 bases and J by 5 bases, with 14 bases between. Germline V gene sequence: CDR1 ENHRY, CDR2 SYGVKD. Here the CDR3 DNA reads TGTGCCATCACCGACGGGGTGGGGTATGGCTACACCTTC. Its translation is CAITDGVGYGYTF.

The chain recombines TRBV10-3 with TRBJ1-1; D not resolved. CDR1 is ENHRY, CDR2 SYGVKD, per germline. The CDR3 is 11 residues long. V shed 4 bases and J shed 5 bases, with 5 bases lying between them. The CDR3 region is CAISARTEAFF. The CDR3 DNA reads TGTGCCATCAGTGCCCGGACTGAAGCTTTCTTT.

The chain is built from TRBV20-1 and TRBJ1-4, with D perhaps matching TRBD2 (6 bases). The DNA end is a closer match to TRBJ2-3, so the J assignment may be wrong. The CDR3 length is 17 residues. Germline loops: CDR1 DFQATT, CDR2 SNEGSKA (reference sequence). The CDR3 sequence: CSARAPPGRDLGDTQYF. CDR3 nucleotide sequence: TGCAGTGCTAGGGCCCCACCCGGCAGGGACTTGGGAGATACGCAGTATTTT.

The V call is TRBV6-1, the J call TRBJ2-5, with D possibly being TRBD2 (6 bases). CDR1 and CDR2 from the germline V gene are MNHNS and SASEGT. V lost 2 bases and J lost 2, with 15 bases in between. This CDR3 is built from 16 residues. CDR3 DNA sequence: TGTGCCAGCAGTGAAAGCGCCGGGACTTATCAAGAGACCCAGTACTTC. Translated: CASSESAGTYQETQYF.

CDR3 sequence (DNA): TGCAGTGCTCAGAGGGCGGGAGGGGAAGAGCAGTACTTC. Its translation is CSAQRAGGEEQYF. This chain uses TRBV20-1 with TRBJ2-7; 9 bases are a match to TRBD2. The CDR3 loop spans 13 amino acids. The V segment lost 5 bases and the J segment 7 bases; nucleotides outside the gene matches: 9. Germline CDR1 is DFQATT and CDR2 is SNEGSKA (reference sequence).

This clonotype was counted at least ten times. This chain uses TRBV20-1 with TRBJ1-4; D is unclear. The germline CDR1 and CDR2 sequences are DFQATT and SNEGSKA (reference sequence). The V and J ends lost 5 bases and 6 bases respectively, with 13 bases between them. The CDR3 spans 13 residues. The CDR3: CSAPYWGDEKLFF. CDR3 sequence (DNA): TGCAGTGCTCCCTACTGGGGTGATGAAAAACTGTTTTTT.

The table lists this clonotype with many counts. A read error may explain this, as a much larger clone is one base away. J is TRBJ2-2 and V is TRBV6-1; D perhaps matches TRBD1 (6 bases). Trimming shortened V by 4 bases and J by 3 bases, and 6 bases separated the two germline ends. The germline gives CDR1 MNHNS, CDR2 SASEGT. The CDR3 runs 13 residues. CDR3: CASSGQDTGELFF. DNA of the CDR3: TGTGCCAGCAGTGGACAGGACACCGGGGAGCTGTTTTTT.

The sample holds many counts of this clonotype. The chain joins TRBV10-3 to TRBJ2-3; TRBD1 might be the D (5 bases). Trimming pared 3 bases from V and 1 base from J, leaving 11 bases between. The germline CDR1 and CDR2 sequences are ENHRY and SYGVKD. The CDR3 totals 15 residues. This chain's CDR3 is CAISDQGEGTDTQYF. CDR3 coding DNA: TGTGCCATCAGTGACCAGGGTGAGGGCACAGATACGCAGTATTTT.

This clonotype was seen ten or more times. The chain recombines TRBV20-1 with TRBJ1-6; no definite D call. This CDR3 region has 13 residues. Trimming took off 5 bases at V and 7 bases at J, with 12 bases between the two ends. The germline gives CDR1 DFQATT, CDR2 SNEGSKA (reference sequence). The CDR3 DNA reads as TGCAGTGCTGTACGCCTGCAGAATTCACCCCTCCACTTT. It translates to CSAVRLQNSPLHF.

Concerning this clonotype: A much larger clone differs by one base, so this may be a read error. V is TRBV27 and J is TRBJ1-1, with D perhaps TRBD1 (5 bases). Germline CDR1 MNHEY, CDR2 SMNVEV (reference sequence). The length of the CDR3 is 15 residues. Here the CDR3 reads CASSFRGSLRAEALF. The CDR3, as DNA: TGTGCCAGCAGTTTTAGGGGTTCCCTCCGCGCTGAAGCTCTCTTT.

V and J are TRBV6-5 and TRBJ1-1; 10 bases agree with TRBD1. The CDR3 runs 13 residues. The V gene end was trimmed by 5 bases and the J gene end by 10 bases; junction bases not matched to a gene: 7. Germline loops: CDR1 MNHEY, CDR2 SVGAGI. Written as DNA, the CDR3 is TGTGCCAGCAGTCCCCAGACAGGGGGCTTAGCTTTCTTT. Translated, it gives CASSPQTGGLAFF.

This clonotype was observed once. The chain couples TRBV10-3 to TRBJ1-2; D call uncertain. Germline V gene lookup returns CDR1 ENHRY and CDR2 SYGVKD. The CDR3 is 14 amino acids. With 3 bases removed from V and 2 bases from J, the gap between germline ends came to 10 bases. The CDR3 here is CAISDREENYGYTF. CDR3 bases: TGTGCCATCAGTGACCGGGAGGAGAACTATGGCTACACCTTC.

This clonotype showed up many times. The chain uses TRBV9 and TRBJ1-1; D is unclear. V lost 2 bases and J 1 base, leaving 15 bases between the germline ends. This CDR3 is built from 16 residues. The V gene's germline CDR1 is SGDLS and CDR2 YYNGEE. The CDR3 sequence: CASSVDSTYKNTEAFF. Here the CDR3 DNA reads TGTGCCAGCAGCGTCGATTCCACCTACAAGAACACTGAAGCTTTCTTT.

The chain employs TRBV12-5 and TRBJ2-5; 7 nucleotides line up with TRBD2. V shed 2 bases, J shed 5 bases, and the junction held 8 bases outside the gene matches. CDR1 is LGHNT and CDR2 is FRNRAP in the germline V gene. The CDR3 length is 15 residues. The CDR3 bases are TGTGCTAGTGGTTTGCCGTCGACTAGCCAGGAGACCCAGTACTTC. The encoded protein is CASGLPSTSQETQYF.

The V and J genes are TRBV4-1 and TRBJ2-2; unclear D gene. The CDR3 sequence is 17 residues long. V was shortened by 2 bases and J by 0 bases, with 13 bases between the two germline ends. Germline lookup yields CDR1 MGHRA and CDR2 YSYEKL. In DNA, the CDR3 is TGCGCCAGCAGCCAAATCTCTTGGGGTCCGAACACCGGGGAGCTGTTTTTT. This encodes CASSQISWGPNTGELFF.

This clonotype was found a few times. This sequence joins TRBV5-1 and TRBJ1-4; D is ambiguous. The CDR3 is 15 residues long. Germline V gene data show CDR1 as SGHRS and CDR2 as YFSETQ. V gave up 1 base and J gave up 3 bases, with 10 bases separating them. The CDR3 DNA sequence: TGCGCCAGCAGCTTGACAGCCCCGGCTAATGAAAAACTGTTTTTT. It specifies CASSLTAPANEKLFF.

This clonotype was counted ten times or more. The rearrangement links TRBV20-1 to TRBJ1-6, with a tentative D call TRBD1 (5 bases). The CDR3 length is 14 residues. Germline V gene sequence: CDR1 DFQATT, CDR2 SNEGSKA (reference sequence). V lost 5 bases, J lost 8 bases, and 16 bases lay in between. The CDR3 nucleotides are TGCAGTGCTCGCAGTTCGGGGCGGGATTCACCCCTCCACTTT. This sequence encodes CSARSSGRDSPLHF.

The table lists this clonotype with a count of one. A much larger clone lies one base from this, so it may be a read error. The chain is built from TRBV4-2 and TRBJ2-7; 7 positions match TRBD2. V lost 1 base to trimming and J lost 3 bases; unmatched junction nucleotides: 12. Germline V gene data show CDR1 as LGHNA and CDR2 as YNFKEQ. This CDR3 region has 17 residues. DNA of the CDR3: TGTGCCAGCAGCCAAGTGGGGACTAACGGGAGTTTCTACGAGCAGTACTTC. Translating gives CASSQVGTNGSFYEQYF.

This clonotype was seen a handful of times. The V call is TRBV20-1, the J call TRBJ2-5; 10 nucleotides agree with TRBD2. The J call may be faulty, since TRBJ2-1 better matches the DNA end. CDR3 length: 12 residues. The V gene's germline CDR1 is DFQATT and CDR2 SNEGSKA (reference sequence). The CDR3 DNA sequence: TGCAGTGCTAGAGGTAGCGGGAGGACGCAGTTCTTC. It translates to CSARGSGRTQFF.

This clonotype was found once. This chain joins TRBV10-2 and TRBJ1-1; D not resolved. The V end lost 2 bases, the J end lost 8 bases, and 9 bases lay between the germline ends. CDR1 and CDR2 (germline): WSHSY, SAAADI. The CDR3 runs 12 residues. The DNA of the CDR3 is TGCGCCAGCAGTGAGGTGGAAGACGAAGCTTTCTTT. Translation: CASSEVEDEAFF.

The V gene is TRBV5-1, the J gene TRBJ2-5, with TRBD1 identical over 9 bases. This CDR3 is 15 amino acids long. In germline, CDR1 is SGHRS, CDR2 YFSETQ. After removal of 3 bases from V and 5 bases from J, the junction contained 8 bases not matched to a gene. The CDR3 DNA reads TGCGCCAGCAGCTGGACAGGGGATGACGGGGAGACCCAGTACTTC. Its protein is CASSWTGDDGETQYF.

There are many counts of this clonotype. CDR3 amino acids: CATRGRRNTEAFF. CDR3 nucleotide sequence: TGTGCCACCAGGGGCAGAAGGAACACTGAAGCTTTCTTT. V usage is TRBV24-1 and J usage is TRBJ1-1; no definite D call. The CDR3 has 13 residues. V was shortened by 7 bases and J by 1 base, with 9 bases between the two germline ends. Germline CDR1 and CDR2: KGHDR and SFDVKD.

This chain uses TRBV7-9 with TRBJ1-2, with 8 bases identical to TRBD1. The germline V gene has CDR1 SEHNR and CDR2 FQNEAQ (reference sequence). This CDR3 spans 14 amino acids. J was trimmed by 6 bases and V by 4 bases; bases with no gene match: 7. CDR3 DNA: TGTGCCAGCAGCTCGAGGGGACAGGAACATGGCTACACCTTC. Translation: CASSSRGQEHGYTF. Together with reference TRBV7-9 and TRBJ1-2, the CDR3 gives the full variable domain: DTGVSQNPRHKITKRGQNVTFRCDPISEHNRLYWYRQTLGQGPEFLTYFQNEAQLEKSRLLSDRFSAERPKGSFSTLEIQRTEQGDSAMYLCASSSRGQEHGYTFGSGTRLTVV.